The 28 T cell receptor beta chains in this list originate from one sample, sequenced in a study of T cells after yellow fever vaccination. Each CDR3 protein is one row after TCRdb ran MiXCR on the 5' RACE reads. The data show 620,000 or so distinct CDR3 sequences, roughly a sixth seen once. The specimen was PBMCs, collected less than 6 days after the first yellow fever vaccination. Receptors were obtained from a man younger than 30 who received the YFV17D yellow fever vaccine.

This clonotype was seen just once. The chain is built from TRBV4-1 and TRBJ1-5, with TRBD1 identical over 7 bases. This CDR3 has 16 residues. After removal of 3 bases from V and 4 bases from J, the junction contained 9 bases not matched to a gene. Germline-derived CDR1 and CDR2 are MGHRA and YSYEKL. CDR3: CASSHLRDSLNQPQHF. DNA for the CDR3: TGCGCCAGCAGCCACCTCCGGGACAGCTTAAATCAGCCCCAGCATTTT.

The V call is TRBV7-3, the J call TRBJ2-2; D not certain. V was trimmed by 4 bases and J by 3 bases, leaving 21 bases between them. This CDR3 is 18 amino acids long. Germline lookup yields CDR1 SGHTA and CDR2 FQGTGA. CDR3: CASSSPRLLGWDTGELFF. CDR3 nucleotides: TGTGCCAGCAGCTCCCCCCGCCTGCTAGGGTGGGACACCGGGGAGCTGTTTTTT.

The CDR3 reads CASSRGGDDEQYF. The CDR3 DNA follows: TGTGCCAGCAGCCGGGGGGGTGACGACGAGCAGTACTTC. The rearrangement uses TRBV5-5 and TRBJ2-7, with TRBD2 matching over 8 bases. The CDR3 length is 13 residues. Germline CDR1 and CDR2: SGHKS and YYEKEE (reference sequence). Germline trimming cut 4 bases from V and 5 bases from J; bases unmatched to any gene: 5.

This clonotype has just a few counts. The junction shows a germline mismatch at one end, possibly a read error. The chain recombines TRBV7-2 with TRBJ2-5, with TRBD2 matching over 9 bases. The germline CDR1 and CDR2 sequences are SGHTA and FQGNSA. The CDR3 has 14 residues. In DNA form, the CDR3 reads TGTGCCAGCAGCGTAGCGGGGGACCAAGAGACCCAGTACTTC. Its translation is CASSVAGDQETQYF. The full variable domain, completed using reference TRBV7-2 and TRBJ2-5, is GAGVSQSPSNKVTEKGKDVELRCDPISGHTALYWYRQSLGQGLEFLIYFQGNSAPDKSGLPSDRFSAERTGGSVSTLTIQRTQQEDSAVYLCASSVAGDQETQYFGPGTRLLVL.

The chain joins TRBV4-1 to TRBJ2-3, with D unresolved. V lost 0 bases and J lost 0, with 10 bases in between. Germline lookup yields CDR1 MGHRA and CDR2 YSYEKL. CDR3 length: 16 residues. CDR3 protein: CASSQEVGSSTDTQYF. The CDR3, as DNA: TGCGCCAGCAGCCAAGAGGTCGGGTCTAGCACAGATACGCAGTATTTT.

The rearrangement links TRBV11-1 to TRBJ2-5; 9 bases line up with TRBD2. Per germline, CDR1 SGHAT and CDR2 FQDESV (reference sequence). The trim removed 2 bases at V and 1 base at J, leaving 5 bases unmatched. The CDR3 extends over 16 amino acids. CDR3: CASSLRLAGIQETQYF. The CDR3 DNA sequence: TGTGCCAGCAGCTTACGGCTAGCGGGGATCCAAGAGACCCAGTACTTC.

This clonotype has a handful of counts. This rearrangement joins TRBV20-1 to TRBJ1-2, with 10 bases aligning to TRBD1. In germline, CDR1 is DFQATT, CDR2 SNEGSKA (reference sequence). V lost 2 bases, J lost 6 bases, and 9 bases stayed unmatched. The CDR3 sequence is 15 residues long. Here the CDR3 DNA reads TGCAGTGCTAGAAATCCGGGAGGGACAGGGGATGGCTACACCTTC. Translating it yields CSARNPGGTGDGYTF.

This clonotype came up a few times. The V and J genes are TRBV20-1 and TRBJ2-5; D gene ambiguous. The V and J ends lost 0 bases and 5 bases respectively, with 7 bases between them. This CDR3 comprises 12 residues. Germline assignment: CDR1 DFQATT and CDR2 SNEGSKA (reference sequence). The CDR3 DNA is TGCAGTGCTAGAGATCTTTGGGAGACCCAGTACTTC. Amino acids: CSARDLWETQYF.

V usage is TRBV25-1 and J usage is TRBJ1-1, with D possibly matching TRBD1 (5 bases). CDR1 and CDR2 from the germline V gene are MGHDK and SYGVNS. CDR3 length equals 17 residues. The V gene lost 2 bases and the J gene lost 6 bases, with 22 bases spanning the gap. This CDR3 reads CASSEHPSSGKGAEAFF. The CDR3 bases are TGTGCCAGCAGTGAACACCCGTCTTCAGGGAAAGGAGCTGAAGCTTTCTTT.

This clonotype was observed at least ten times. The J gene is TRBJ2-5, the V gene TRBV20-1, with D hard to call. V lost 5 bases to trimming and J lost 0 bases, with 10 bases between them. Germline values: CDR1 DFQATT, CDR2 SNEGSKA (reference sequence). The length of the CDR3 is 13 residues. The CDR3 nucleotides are TGCAGTGCTTACCATCAGTACCAAGAGACCCAGTACTTC. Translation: CSAYHQYQETQYF.

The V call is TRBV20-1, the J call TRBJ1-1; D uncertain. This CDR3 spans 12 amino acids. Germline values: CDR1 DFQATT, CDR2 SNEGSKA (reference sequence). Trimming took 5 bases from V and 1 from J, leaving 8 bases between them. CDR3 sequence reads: CSAYRQNTEAFF. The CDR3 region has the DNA TGCAGTGCTTACAGACAGAACACTGAAGCTTTCTTT.

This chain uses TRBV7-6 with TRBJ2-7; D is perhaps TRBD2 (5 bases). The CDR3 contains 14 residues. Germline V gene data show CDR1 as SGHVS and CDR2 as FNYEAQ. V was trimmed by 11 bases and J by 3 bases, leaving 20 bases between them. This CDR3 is CAGTRLWENYEQYF. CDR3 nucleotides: TGTGCCGGAACCCGTCTCTGGGAGAACTACGAGCAGTACTTC.

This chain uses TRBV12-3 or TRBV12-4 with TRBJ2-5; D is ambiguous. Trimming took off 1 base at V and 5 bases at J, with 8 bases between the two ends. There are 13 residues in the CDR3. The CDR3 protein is CASSLEDKETQYF. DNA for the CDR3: TGTGCCAGCAGTTTAGAAGACAAGGAGACCCAGTACTTC.

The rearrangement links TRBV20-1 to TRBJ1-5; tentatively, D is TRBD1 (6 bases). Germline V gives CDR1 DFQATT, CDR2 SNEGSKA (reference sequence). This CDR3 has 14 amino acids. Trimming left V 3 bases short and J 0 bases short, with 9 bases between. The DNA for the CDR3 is TGCAGTGCTAGCAAGGACAGTAGCAATCAGCCCCAGCATTTT. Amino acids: CSASKDSSNQPQHF.

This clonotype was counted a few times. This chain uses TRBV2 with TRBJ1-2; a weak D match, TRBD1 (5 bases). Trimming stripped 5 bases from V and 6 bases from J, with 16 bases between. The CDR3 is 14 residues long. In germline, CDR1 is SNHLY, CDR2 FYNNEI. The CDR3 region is CASSPRFQGHGYTF. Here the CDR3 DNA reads TGTGCCAGCAGTCCCAGGTTCCAGGGACATGGCTACACCTTC.

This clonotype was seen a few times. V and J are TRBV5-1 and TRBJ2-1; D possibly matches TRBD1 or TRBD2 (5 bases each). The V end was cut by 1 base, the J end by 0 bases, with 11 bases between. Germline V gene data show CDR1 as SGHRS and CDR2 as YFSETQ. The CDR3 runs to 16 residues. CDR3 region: CASSLMGVSSYNEQFF. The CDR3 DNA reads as TGCGCCAGCAGCTTGATGGGGGTAAGCTCCTACAATGAGCAGTTCTTC.

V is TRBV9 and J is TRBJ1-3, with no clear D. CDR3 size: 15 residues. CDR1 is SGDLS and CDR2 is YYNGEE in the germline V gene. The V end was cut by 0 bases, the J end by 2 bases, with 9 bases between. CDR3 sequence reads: CASSVAGLTGNTIYF. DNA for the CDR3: TGTGCCAGCAGCGTAGCGGGTTTAACTGGAAACACCATATATTTT.

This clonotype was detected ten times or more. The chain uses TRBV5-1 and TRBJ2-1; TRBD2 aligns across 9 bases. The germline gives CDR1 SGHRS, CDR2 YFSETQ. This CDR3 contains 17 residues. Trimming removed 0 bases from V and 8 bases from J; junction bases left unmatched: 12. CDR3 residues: CASSLAAGGGAVDEQFF. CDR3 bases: TGCGCCAGCAGCTTGGCGGCGGGCGGGGGGGCCGTCGATGAGCAGTTCTTC.

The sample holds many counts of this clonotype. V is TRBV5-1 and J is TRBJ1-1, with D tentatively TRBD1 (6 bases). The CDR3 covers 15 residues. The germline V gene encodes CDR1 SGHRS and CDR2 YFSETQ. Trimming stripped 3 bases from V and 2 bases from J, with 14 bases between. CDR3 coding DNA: TGCGCCAGCAGCTGGGGGAGGACAGTAAACACTGAAGCTTTCTTT. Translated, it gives CASSWGRTVNTEAFF.

This CDR3 is CASSYQGQLETQYF. The CDR3 nucleotides are TGTGCCAGCAGTTACCAGGGGCAGTTAGAGACCCAGTACTTC. The J gene is TRBJ2-5, the V gene TRBV6-5; possible D gene TRBD1, 6 bases. V was trimmed by 2 bases and J by 4 bases, leaving 11 bases between them. The germline gives CDR1 MNHEY, CDR2 SVGAGI. This CDR3 contains 14 residues.

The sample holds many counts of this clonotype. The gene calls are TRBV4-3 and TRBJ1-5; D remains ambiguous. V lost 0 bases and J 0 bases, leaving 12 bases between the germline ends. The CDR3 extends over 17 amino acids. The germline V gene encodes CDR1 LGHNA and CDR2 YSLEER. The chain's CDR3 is CASSQDLAEYSNQPQHF. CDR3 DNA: TGCGCCAGCAGCCAAGATCTGGCAGAATATAGCAATCAGCCCCAGCATTTT.

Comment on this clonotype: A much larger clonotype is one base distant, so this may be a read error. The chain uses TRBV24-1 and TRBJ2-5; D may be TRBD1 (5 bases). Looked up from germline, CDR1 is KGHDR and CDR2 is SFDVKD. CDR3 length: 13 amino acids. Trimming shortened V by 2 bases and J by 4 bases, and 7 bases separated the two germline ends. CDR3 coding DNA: TGTGCCACCAGTGATTGGACACCAGAGACCCAGTACTTC. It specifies CATSDWTPETQYF.

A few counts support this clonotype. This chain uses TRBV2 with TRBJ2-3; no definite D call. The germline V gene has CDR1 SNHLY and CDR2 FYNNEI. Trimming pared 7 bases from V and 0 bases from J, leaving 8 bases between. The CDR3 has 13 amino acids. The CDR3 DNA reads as TGTGCCAGCAAAGGCAGGAGCACAGATACGCAGTATTTT. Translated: CASKGRSTDTQYF.

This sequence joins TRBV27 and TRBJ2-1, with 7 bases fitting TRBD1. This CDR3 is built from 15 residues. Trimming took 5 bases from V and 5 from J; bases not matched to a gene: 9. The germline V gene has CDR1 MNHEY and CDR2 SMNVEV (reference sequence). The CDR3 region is CASSPQTGPHNEQFF. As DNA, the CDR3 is TGTGCCAGCAGTCCCCAGACAGGGCCCCACAATGAGCAGTTCTTC.

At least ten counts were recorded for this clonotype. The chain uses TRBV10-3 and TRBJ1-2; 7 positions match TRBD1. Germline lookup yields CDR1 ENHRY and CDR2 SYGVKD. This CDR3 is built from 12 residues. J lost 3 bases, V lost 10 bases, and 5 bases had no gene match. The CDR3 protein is CATHRGYYGYTF. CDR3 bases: TGTGCCACCCACAGGGGATACTATGGCTACACCTTC.

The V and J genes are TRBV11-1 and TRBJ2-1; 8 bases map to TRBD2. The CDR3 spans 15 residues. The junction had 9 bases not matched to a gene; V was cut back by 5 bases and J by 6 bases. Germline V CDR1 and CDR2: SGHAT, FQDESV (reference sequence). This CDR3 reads CASSPGLVVGNEQFF. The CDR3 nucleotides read TGTGCCAGCAGCCCGGGACTAGTGGTTGGCAATGAGCAGTTCTTC.

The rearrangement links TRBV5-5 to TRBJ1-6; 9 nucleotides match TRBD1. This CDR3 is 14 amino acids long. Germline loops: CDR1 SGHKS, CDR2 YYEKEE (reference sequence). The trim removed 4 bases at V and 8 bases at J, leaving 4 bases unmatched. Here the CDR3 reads CASSVTGGDSPLHF. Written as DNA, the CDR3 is TGTGCCAGCAGCGTCACAGGGGGCGATTCACCCCTCCACTTT.

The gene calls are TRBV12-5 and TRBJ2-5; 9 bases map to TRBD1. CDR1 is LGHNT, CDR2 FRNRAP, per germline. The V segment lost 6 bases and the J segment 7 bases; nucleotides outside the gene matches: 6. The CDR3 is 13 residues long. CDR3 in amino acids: CASGPRDRATQYF. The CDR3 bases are TGTGCTAGTGGCCCCCGGGACAGGGCGACCCAGTACTTC.